Presented here are 8 T cell receptor beta chains from one specimen sequenced in a study of control samples from healthy donors and cancer patients. The protocol was immunoSEQ multiplex PCR, while the TCRdb copy is restricted to in-frame clones and leaves out a portion. The sample carries around 120,000 clones, about 93% recorded once. Input material: blood. These receptors came from a young man in good health.

V gene TRBV5-1 combines with J gene TRBJ1-1; 7 bases line up with TRBD1. Looked up from germline, CDR1 is SGHRS and CDR2 is YFSETQ. Germline trimming cut 4 bases from V and 4 bases from J; bases unmatched to any gene: 13. This CDR3 is built from 16 residues. CDR3 amino acids: CASSPQPQGEGTEAFF. The CDR3 nucleotides read TGCGCCAGCAGCCCGCAACCGCAGGGGGAAGGCACTGAAGCTTTCTTT.

The gene calls are TRBV19 and TRBJ1-1; D gene unclear. V was shortened by 6 bases and J by 4 bases, with 9 bases between the two germline ends. The germline CDR1 and CDR2 sequences are LNHDA and SQIVND (reference sequence). This CDR3 is built from 12 residues. The CDR3 DNA follows: TGTGCCAGTAGGAAGTTGGGCACTGAAGCTTTCTTT. Protein: CASRKLGTEAFF. Full variable domain (rest looked up from reference TRBV19 and TRBJ1-1): DGGITQSPKYLFRKEGQNVTLSCEQNLNHDAMYWYRQDPGQGLRLIYYSQIVNDFQKGDIAEGYSVSREKKESFPLTVTSAQKNPTAFYLCASRKLGTEAFFGQGTRLTVV.

The chain recombines TRBV6-5 with TRBJ2-7; possibly TRBD2 for D (6 bases). Germline V gene data show CDR1 as MNHEY and CDR2 as SVGAGI. The V end was cut by 7 bases, the J end by 0 bases, with 10 bases between. This CDR3 is built from 13 residues. The CDR3 nucleotides are TGTGCCAGCATGAGGAGGGTCTCCTACGAGCAGTACTTC. Amino acids: CASMRRVSYEQYF.

The V call is TRBV15, the J call TRBJ2-3; the D is unclear. Trimming pared 3 bases from V and 7 bases from J, leaving 5 bases between. Germline loops: CDR1 LNHNV, CDR2 YYDKDF (reference sequence). The CDR3 runs to 11 residues. CDR3 in amino acids: CATSSGHTQYF. CDR3 coding DNA: TGTGCCACCAGCAGCGGCCATACGCAGTATTTT.

The chain joins TRBV9 to TRBJ1-1; D not certain. CDR1 SGDLS and CDR2 YYNGEE come from the germline V gene. The V gene lost 0 bases and the J gene lost 4 bases, with 7 bases spanning the gap. The CDR3 has 13 residues. CDR3: CASSVGDATEAFF. CDR3 sequence (DNA): TGTGCCAGCAGCGTAGGAGACGCCACTGAAGCTTTCTTT.

The chain recombines TRBV19 with TRBJ1-6; 8 bases agree with TRBD1. Germline assignment: CDR1 LNHDA and CDR2 SQIVND (reference sequence). The CDR3 contains 16 residues. V trimming: 6 bases; J trimming: 7 bases; junction bases outside the gene matches: 11. CDR3 sequence (DNA): TGTGCCAGTAGCCCTAGGGGGGACAGGTTCAATTCACCCCTCCACTTT. This translates into CASSPRGDRFNSPLHF. The variable domain in full, with the rest retrieved from reference TRBV19 and TRBJ1-6, is DGGITQSPKYLFRKEGQNVTLSCEQNLNHDAMYWYRQDPGQGLRLIYYSQIVNDFQKGDIAEGYSVSREKKESFPLTVTSAQKNPTAFYLCASSPRGDRFNSPLHFGNGTRLTVT.

The genes are TRBV28 and TRBJ2-1, with D possibly called TRBD1 or TRBD2 (5 bases each). The CDR3 has 15 amino acids. Trimming left V 6 bases short and J 0 bases short, with 12 bases between. Germline CDR1 reads MDHEN; CDR2 reads SYDVKM. The CDR3 region is CASRPGRSSYNEQFF. The CDR3 DNA follows: TGTGCCAGCAGGCCGGGACGGAGCTCCTACAATGAGCAGTTCTTC.

The chain links TRBV15 to TRBJ1-4, with unresolved D. Germline V CDR1 and CDR2: LNHNV, YYDKDF (reference sequence). The CDR3 is made up of 13 amino acids. Deletions cut 3 bases from V and 5 bases from J, with 7 bases between. The CDR3 protein is CATSSNENEKLFF. The CDR3 DNA sequence: TGTGCCACCAGCAGTAATGAGAATGAAAAACTGTTTTTT. Full variable domain (outside the CDR3, taken from reference TRBV15 and TRBJ1-4): DAMVIQNPRYQVTQFGKPVTLSCSQTLNHNVMYWYQQKSSQAPKLLFHYYDKDFNNEADTPDNFQSRRPNTSFCFLDIRSPGLGDTAMYLCATSSNENEKLFFGSGTQLSVL.